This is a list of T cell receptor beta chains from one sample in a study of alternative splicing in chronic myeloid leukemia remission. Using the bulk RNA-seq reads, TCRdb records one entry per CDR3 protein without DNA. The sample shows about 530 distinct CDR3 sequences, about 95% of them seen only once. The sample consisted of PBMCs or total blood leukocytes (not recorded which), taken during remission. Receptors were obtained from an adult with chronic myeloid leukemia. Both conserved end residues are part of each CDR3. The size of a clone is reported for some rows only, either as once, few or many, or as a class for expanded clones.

CASSRDSFDTQYF	TRBV19	.	TRBJ2-3
CASRGQANSPLHF	TRBV6-5	once	TRBJ1-6
CASSELGLAGPGKQYF	TRBV19	.	TRBJ2-3
CASSQAGRSYGYTF	TRBV3-2	.	TRBJ1-2
CASSQDRGLQETQYF	TRBV5-6	.	TRBJ2-5
CASSLDHPRGELFF	TRBV11-3	.	TRBJ2-2
CASSLLVTSVDEQFF	TRBV27	.	TRBJ2-1
CASSLLGGSFTDTQYF	TRBV5-6	.	TRBJ2-3
CASSRGTKRRAFF	TRBV11-1	.	TRBJ1-1
CASSVEGGEGEKLFF	TRBV9	.	TRBJ1-4
CASSQGPLTGYTF	TRBV4-3	.	TRBJ1-2
CSVGGTGTNEQFF	TRBV29-1	.	TRBJ2-1
CASSLQGNTEAFF	TRBV12-3/TRBV12-4	once	TRBJ1-1
CASSLGPANTEAFF	TRBV11-3	.	TRBJ1-1
CASRLRQGAGYGYTF	TRBV27	once	TRBJ1-2
CASSPRVRATNEKLFF	TRBV7-2	.	TRBJ1-4
CASSLAELRELGQETQYF	TRBV11-2	.	TRBJ2-5
CASRPSPQGSVEGYTF	TRBV19	.	TRBJ1-2
CSAKYGSGETQYF	TRBV20-1	.	TRBJ2-5
CASSLQGASSYNSPLHF	TRBV11-2	.	TRBJ1-6
CASSRQGGSNQPQHF	TRBV2	.	TRBJ1-5
CASSQVQPTDTQYF	TRBV3-1	.	TRBJ2-3
CASSFWDSTYTQYF	TRBV5-5	.	TRBJ2-3
CSARIAGLPQDTQYF	TRBV20-1	.	TRBJ2-3
CASSLTGGTEAFF	TRBV7-9	.	TRBJ1-1